This entry lists 32 T cell receptor beta chains sequenced from one sample in a study of a mutant IDH1 vaccine in newly diagnosed glioma. Repertoires were generated with immunoSEQ multiplex PCR, while TCRdb's copy carries only in-frame clones and drops some. The data show some 49,000 clones, with approximately 80% seen just once and 4% to 5.5% held by the top ten. Documented time point: week 47, end of study. The study gave 300 ug of mutant IDH1 20-mer peptide per vaccine dose, with topical imiquimod. Their cognate antigens are unknown. Here the sequenced sample was PBMCs, taken from a glioma patient whose treatment included an IDH1 peptide vaccine. These receptors were taken from a woman between 40 and 55 years old with glioma. Some clones in this sample may be carry-over from other donors' samples.

This rearrangement joins TRBV5-1 to TRBJ2-7; 7 nucleotides agree with TRBD1. The junction had 4 bases not matched to a gene; V was cut back by 4 bases and J by 3 bases. The CDR3 totals 13 residues. CDR1 is SGHRS and CDR2 is YFSETQ in the germline V gene. The DNA for the CDR3 is TGCGCCAGCAGCCCAGGGGGTCGCTACGAGCAGTACTTC. Translation: CASSPGGRYEQYF.

The V gene is TRBV2, the J gene TRBJ1-4, with a possible D match to TRBD1 (5 bases). This CDR3 comprises 13 residues. The germline V gene has CDR1 SNHLY and CDR2 FYNNEI. The V end lost 8 bases, the J end lost 7 bases, and 14 bases lay between the germline ends. This CDR3 is CASGGGGREKLFF. CDR3 nucleotide sequence: TGTGCCAGCGGCGGTGGGGGACGTGAAAAACTGTTTTTT.

This rearrangement joins TRBV14 to TRBJ2-7; 7 positions agree with TRBD1. V lost 6 bases and J lost 4; bases outside the gene matches: 12. Germline CDR1 reads SGHDN; CDR2 reads FVKESK. CDR3 length: 15 residues. Here the CDR3 reads CASSQTGAAPYEQYF. CDR3 bases: TGTGCCAGCAGTCAAACAGGGGCGGCACCTTACGAGCAGTACTTC.

This clone was counted a few times. A read error may explain this, as a much larger clone is one base away. This sequence joins TRBV5-4 and TRBJ2-2; TRBD2 matches at 13 bases. The CDR3 runs 16 residues. Trimming removed 1 base from V and 7 bases from J; junction bases left unmatched: 4. Germline V gene data show CDR1 as SGHNT and CDR2 as YYREEE (reference sequence). The CDR3 region is CASSLRTSGGDGELFF. The DNA for the CDR3 is TGTGCCAGCAGCTTGAGAACTAGCGGGGGGGACGGGGAGCTGTTTTTT.

This chain uses TRBV6-1 with TRBJ1-1; tentative D call: TRBD1 (6 bases). The CDR3 loop spans 13 amino acids. Germline V gives CDR1 MNHNS, CDR2 SASEGT. The V gene lost 1 base and the J gene lost 11 bases, with 14 bases spanning the gap. CDR3: CASSEVVPGAAFF. Here the CDR3 DNA reads TGTGCCAGCAGTGAAGTGGTTCCAGGGGCGGCTTTCTTT.

CDR3 region: CASSSSGGNLQETQYF. The CDR3 bases are TGCGCCAGCAGCTCTAGCGGGGGGAACTTACAAGAGACCCAGTACTTC. The chain recombines TRBV5-1 with TRBJ2-5, with TRBD2 matching over 11 bases. In germline, CDR1 is SGHRS, CDR2 YFSETQ. Unmatched junction bases numbered 6, after V lost 3 bases and J lost 2 bases. The CDR3 has 16 amino acids.

The chain combines TRBV5-1 with TRBJ1-1; 7 bases are shared with TRBD1. The V and J ends lost 4 bases and 0 bases, in that order; junction bases with no gene match: 3. The CDR3 has 14 residues. From germline, CDR1 is SGHRS and CDR2 YFSETQ. DNA for the CDR3: TGCGCCAGCAGCCCTGACAGGGTGAACACTGAAGCTTTCTTT. Its protein product is CASSPDRVNTEAFF.

The genes are TRBV29-1 and TRBJ2-2; 10 nucleotides align to TRBD1. This CDR3 region has 14 residues. The V gene end was trimmed by 7 bases and the J gene end by 7 bases; junction bases not matched to a gene: 9. Germline CDR1 and CDR2: SQVTM and ANQGSEA. The CDR3 nucleotides are TGCAGCGCTGTGACAGGGGGCCTGGACGGGGAGCTGTTTTTT. Translation gives CSAVTGGLDGELFF.

The V gene is TRBV9, the J gene TRBJ2-7; 7 bases map to TRBD1. CDR3 length: 16 residues. The ends lost 4 bases at V and 5 bases at J; junction bases unmatched: 15. The germline V gene has CDR1 SGDLS and CDR2 YYNGEE. CDR3 loop: CASSPGSGGKRDEQYF. The CDR3 DNA follows: TGTGCCAGCAGCCCTGGATCAGGGGGAAAGAGGGACGAGCAGTACTTC.

The chain joins TRBV18 to TRBJ2-1; TRBD2 might be the D (5 bases). The germline gives CDR1 KGHSH, CDR2 LQKENI. This CDR3 spans 15 amino acids. The V end was cut by 3 bases, the J end by 7 bases, with 16 bases between. CDR3 DNA: TGTGCCAGCTCACCCGCCGGGATGAAAGAAAATGAGCAGTTCTTC. Translation gives CASSPAGMKENEQFF.

The chain recombines TRBV30 with TRBJ1-1; TRBD1 matches at 7 bases. CDR1 and CDR2 from the germline V gene are GTSNPN and SVGIG (reference sequence). The ends lost 2 bases at V and 3 bases at J; junction bases unmatched: 9. The CDR3 runs 15 residues. CDR3: CAWSFPDRYHTEAFF. CDR3 DNA sequence: TGTGCCTGGAGTTTCCCGGACAGGTACCACACTGAAGCTTTCTTT.

CDR3 in DNA: TGTGCCAGTAGTATAGGACTCTCCGAAGCGGATGAAAAACTGTTTTTT. This sequence encodes CASSIGLSEADEKLFF. The rearrangement uses TRBV19 and TRBJ1-4; D gene uncertain. The CDR3 totals 16 residues. Trimming pared 1 base from V and 6 bases from J, leaving 15 bases between. Germline V gene lookup returns CDR1 LNHDA and CDR2 SQIVND (reference sequence).

This clone was detected only once. The V call is TRBV6-5, the J call TRBJ1-1; no clear D. The V gene lost 7 bases and the J gene lost 4 bases, with 16 bases spanning the gap. CDR1 is MNHEY and CDR2 is SVGAGI in the germline V gene. The CDR3 is 14 amino acids. CDR3 bases: TGTGCCAGCACCCCGGACGGCCGAGGCACTGAAGCTTTCTTT. Protein sequence: CASTPDGRGTEAFF.

The chain employs TRBV2 and TRBJ1-1; D is ambiguous. The CDR3 totals 12 residues. Trimming pared 10 bases from V and 4 bases from J, leaving 13 bases between. The germline V gene encodes CDR1 SNHLY and CDR2 FYNNEI. In DNA, the CDR3 is TGTGCCACCGGGATGGAGGGCACTGAAGCTTTCTTT. It codes for CATGMEGTEAFF.

The chain couples TRBV19 to TRBJ2-6; D is possibly TRBD2 (6 bases). CDR3 length: 15 amino acids. Trimming took off 5 bases at V and 0 bases at J, with 8 bases between the two ends. Per the germline V gene, CDR1 is LNHDA and CDR2 is SQIVND (reference sequence). CDR3 residues: CASSGGISGANVLTF. CDR3 bases: TGTGCCAGTAGTGGAGGGATCTCTGGGGCCAACGTCCTGACTTTC.

The rearrangement joins TRBV25-1 to TRBJ2-6; tentatively, D is TRBD2 (6 bases). V was pared by 1 base and J by 4 bases, with 11 bases between. There are 16 residues in the CDR3. The germline gives CDR1 MGHDK, CDR2 SYGVNS. CDR3 nucleotide sequence: TGTGCCAGCAGTGAATCATGGGGGGTCGGGGCCAACGTCCTGACTTTC. This codes for CASSESWGVGANVLTF.

The chain uses TRBV5-6 and TRBJ2-1, with a weak D call TRBD2 (5 bases). With 0 bases removed from V and 2 bases from J, the gap between germline ends came to 12 bases. The CDR3 consists of 16 residues. Germline CDR1 and CDR2: SGHDT and YYEEEE. The CDR3 here is CASSLGRLGTYNEQFF. CDR3 bases: TGTGCCAGCAGCTTGGGGAGGTTGGGGACCTACAATGAGCAGTTCTTC.

The chain employs TRBV18 and TRBJ1-2; 7 nucleotides align to TRBD1. Losses at the gene ends were 3 bases for V and 5 bases for J; bases not matched to a gene: 6. Germline V gene sequence: CDR1 KGHSH, CDR2 LQKENI. The CDR3 has 14 residues. CDR3 sequence: CASSPDRSYYGYTF. In nucleotides, the CDR3 is TGTGCCAGCTCACCGGACAGGTCTTATTATGGCTACACCTTC.

The rearrangement joins TRBV30 to TRBJ2-5; 9 bases line up with TRBD2. V was pared by 3 bases and J by 9 bases, with 23 bases of the junction left unmatched. The CDR3 covers 18 residues. Germline loops: CDR1 GTSNPN, CDR2 SVGIG (reference sequence). CDR3 DNA: TGTGCCTGGAGCGTCCTCTTCTTTAGCGGGGGAAGTAAAGGGGCCCAGTACTTC. It is translated as CAWSVLFFSGGSKGAQYF.

The rearrangement links TRBV30 to TRBJ2-7; D perhaps matches TRBD1 (6 bases). The CDR3 is 13 amino acids. The germline V gene encodes CDR1 GTSNPN and CDR2 SVGIG (reference sequence). The V and J ends lost 0 bases and 4 bases respectively, with 10 bases between them. DNA of the CDR3: TGTGCCTGGAGTGTGGGACACCTATACGAGCAGTACTTC. The encoded protein is CAWSVGHLYEQYF.

The chain is built from TRBV27 and TRBJ2-3; no reliable D call. V was shortened by 4 bases and J by 5 bases, with 19 bases between the two germline ends. Germline CDR1 reads MNHEY; CDR2 reads SMNVEV (reference sequence). The CDR3 consists of 16 residues. CDR3 bases: TGTGCCAGCAGTTCCCCCCCCCGGTTGGTAGTAGATACGCAGTATTTT. Residues: CASSSPPRLVVDTQYF.

CDR3 in amino acids: CASSLEDQETQYF. CDR3 in DNA: TGTGCCAGCTCGCTAGAAGACCAAGAGACCCAGTACTTC. This rearrangement joins TRBV5-6 to TRBJ2-5; D is ambiguous. V dropped 7 bases and J dropped 0 bases, with 10 bases sitting between them. This CDR3 contains 13 residues. CDR1 and CDR2 (germline): SGHDT, YYEEEE.

The rearrangement joins TRBV6-5 to TRBJ1-4, with 7 bases fitting TRBD1. CDR1 and CDR2 from the germline V gene are MNHEY and SVGAGI. After removal of 2 bases from V and 8 bases from J, the junction contained 11 bases not matched to a gene. The CDR3 extends over 16 amino acids. CDR3: CASSYGLQGIGEKLFF. In DNA, the CDR3 is TGTGCCAGCAGTTACGGCCTACAGGGGATCGGGGAAAAACTGTTTTTT.

The chain employs TRBV5-1 and TRBJ1-6; D call uncertain. This CDR3 contains 17 residues. Germline CDR1 and CDR2: SGHRS and YFSETQ. The V end was cut by 5 bases, the J end by 0 bases, with 15 bases between. The CDR3 reads CASSFTDGSSYNSPLHF. CDR3 nucleotide sequence: TGCGCCAGCAGTTTTACCGACGGGAGCTCCTATAATTCACCCCTCCACTTT. Variable domain in full (rest from reference TRBV5-1 and TRBJ1-6): KAGVTQTPRYLIKTRGQQVTLSCSPISGHRSVSWYQQTPGQGLQFLFEYFSETQRNKGNFPGRFSGRQFSNSRSEMNVSTLELGDSALYLCASSFTDGSSYNSPLHFGNGTRLTVT.

This sequence joins TRBV6-6 and TRBJ2-2; D ambiguous. V dropped 10 bases and J dropped 1 base, with 7 bases sitting between them. This CDR3 has 12 amino acids. CDR1 is MNHNY, CDR2 SVGAGI, per germline (reference sequence). CDR3 protein: CATRRNTGELFF. The CDR3 bases are TGTGCCACCCGACGGAACACCGGGGAGCTGTTTTTT.

The chain recombines TRBV6-6 with TRBJ1-1, with D possibly being TRBD1 (5 bases). The CDR3 is 14 amino acids. CDR1 is MNHNY and CDR2 is SVGAGI in the germline V gene (reference sequence). The V end lost 4 bases, the J end lost 4 bases, and 13 bases lay between the germline ends. CDR3 in amino acids: CASSLGGVSTEAFF. CDR3 nucleotide sequence: TGTGCCAGCAGTTTGGGAGGGGTAAGCACTGAAGCTTTCTTT.

This clone was found once. The genes are TRBV7-8 and TRBJ1-2; 7 bases are a match to TRBD1. The V and J ends lost 0 bases and 5 bases, in that order; junction bases with no gene match: 12. Germline V CDR1 and CDR2: SGHVS, FQNEAQ. The CDR3 extends over 17 amino acids. The CDR3 spells CASSLARGQPYPYGYTF. The CDR3 DNA reads TGTGCCAGCAGCTTAGCAAGGGGACAGCCATACCCTTATGGCTACACCTTC.

This chain links TRBV19 with TRBJ1-4; 7 bases line up with TRBD1. This CDR3 contains 15 residues. Germline values: CDR1 LNHDA, CDR2 SQIVND (reference sequence). Trimming removed 3 bases from V and 4 bases from J; junction bases left unmatched: 5. The CDR3 sequence: CASSIPGQRNEKLFF. The CDR3 DNA follows: TGTGCCAGTAGTATCCCGGGACAGCGTAATGAAAAACTGTTTTTT.

CDR3 DNA: TGCGCCAGCAGCCCGATAGCGGGGGGATTCCTAACCGGGGAGCTGTTTTTT. Translated, it gives CASSPIAGGFLTGELFF. The rearrangement links TRBV4-1 to TRBJ2-2; TRBD2 matches at 10 bases. Per germline, CDR1 MGHRA and CDR2 YSYEKL. The CDR3 is made up of 17 amino acids. Losses at the gene ends were 4 bases for V and 5 bases for J; bases not matched to a gene: 10.

CDR3 sequence reads: CASSLGTSGSDTQYF. The DNA of the CDR3 is TGTGCCAGCAGCTTGGGGACTAGCGGGTCAGATACGCAGTATTTT. The chain recombines TRBV5-4 with TRBJ2-3; 11 nucleotides agree with TRBD2. The CDR3 has 15 amino acids. Looked up from germline, CDR1 is SGHNT and CDR2 is YYREEE (reference sequence). V shed 0 bases and J 4 bases; nucleotides not matched to a gene: 1.

J is TRBJ2-7 and V is TRBV14; D is perhaps TRBD1 (6 bases). V lost 3 bases to trimming and J lost 2 bases, with 11 bases between them. Germline V CDR1 and CDR2: SGHDN, FVKESK. The CDR3 runs 14 residues. The DNA of the CDR3 is TGTGCCAGCAGCCACGCCGGGACAACCTACGAGCAGTACTTC. Its protein product is CASSHAGTTYEQYF.

The genes are TRBV5-1 and TRBJ2-1, with TRBD2 matching over 9 bases. The CDR3 is made up of 18 amino acids. The V and J ends lost 5 bases and 0 bases, in that order; junction bases with no gene match: 12. Germline CDR1 SGHRS, CDR2 YFSETQ. The CDR3 DNA is TGCGCCAGCAGTGAGGCGGGGGGGATGCCGAGCTCCTACAATGAGCAGTTCTTC. Translation gives CASSEAGGMPSSYNEQFF.